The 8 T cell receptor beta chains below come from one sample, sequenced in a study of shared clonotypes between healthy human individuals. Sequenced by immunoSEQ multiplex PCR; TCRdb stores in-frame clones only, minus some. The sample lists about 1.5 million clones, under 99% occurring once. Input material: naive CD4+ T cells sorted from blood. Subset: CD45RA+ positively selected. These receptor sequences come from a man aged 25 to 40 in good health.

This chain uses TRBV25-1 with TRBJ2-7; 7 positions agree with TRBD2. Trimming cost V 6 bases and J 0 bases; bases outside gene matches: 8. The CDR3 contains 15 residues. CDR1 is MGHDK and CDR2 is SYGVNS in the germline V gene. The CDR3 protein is CASREGGGSSYEQYF. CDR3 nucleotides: TGTGCCAGCAGAGAGGGTGGCGGGAGCTCCTACGAGCAGTACTTC.

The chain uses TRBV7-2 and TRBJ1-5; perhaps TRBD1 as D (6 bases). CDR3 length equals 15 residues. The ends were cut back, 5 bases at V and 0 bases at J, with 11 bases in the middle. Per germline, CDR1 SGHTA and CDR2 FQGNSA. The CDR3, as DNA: TGTGCCAGCAGCCCAGGACAGCATAGCAATCAGCCCCAGCATTTT. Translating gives CASSPGQHSNQPQHF.

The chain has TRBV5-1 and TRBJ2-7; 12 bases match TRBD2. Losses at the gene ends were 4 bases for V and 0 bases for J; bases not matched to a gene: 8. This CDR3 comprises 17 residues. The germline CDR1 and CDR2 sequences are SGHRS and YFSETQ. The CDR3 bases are TGCGCCAGCAGCCAAGGGACTAGCGGGTATCACTCCTACGAGCAGTACTTC. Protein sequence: CASSQGTSGYHSYEQYF. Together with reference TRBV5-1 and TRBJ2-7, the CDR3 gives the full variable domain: KAGVTQTPRYLIKTRGQQVTLSCSPISGHRSVSWYQQTPGQGLQFLFEYFSETQRNKGNFPGRFSGRQFSNSRSEMNVSTLELGDSALYLCASSQGTSGYHSYEQYFGPGTRLTVT.

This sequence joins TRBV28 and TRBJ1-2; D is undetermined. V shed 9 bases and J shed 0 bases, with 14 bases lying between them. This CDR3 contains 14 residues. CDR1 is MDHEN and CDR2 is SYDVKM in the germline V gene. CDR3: CASLVGGPNYGYTF. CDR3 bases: TGTGCCAGTCTAGTGGGAGGCCCTAACTATGGCTACACCTTC.

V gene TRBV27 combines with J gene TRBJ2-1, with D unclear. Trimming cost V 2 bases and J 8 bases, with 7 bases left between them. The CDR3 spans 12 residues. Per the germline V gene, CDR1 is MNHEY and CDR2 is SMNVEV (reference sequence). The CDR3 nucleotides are TGTGCCAGCAGTTTACATGGGGATGAGCAGTTCTTC. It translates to CASSLHGDEQFF.

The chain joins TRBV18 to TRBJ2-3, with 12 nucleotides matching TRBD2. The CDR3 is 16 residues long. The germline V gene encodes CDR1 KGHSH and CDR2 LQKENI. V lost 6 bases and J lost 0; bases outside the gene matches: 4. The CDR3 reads CASSPGTSGSTDTQYF. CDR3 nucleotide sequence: TGTGCCAGCTCCCCAGGGACTAGCGGGAGCACAGATACGCAGTATTTT. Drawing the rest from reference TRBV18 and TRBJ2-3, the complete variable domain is NAGVMQNPRHLVRRRGQEARLRCSPMKGHSHVYWYRQLPEEGLKFMVYLQKENIIDESGMPKERFSAEFPKEGPSILRIQQVVRGDSAAYFCASSPGTSGSTDTQYFGPGTRLTVL.

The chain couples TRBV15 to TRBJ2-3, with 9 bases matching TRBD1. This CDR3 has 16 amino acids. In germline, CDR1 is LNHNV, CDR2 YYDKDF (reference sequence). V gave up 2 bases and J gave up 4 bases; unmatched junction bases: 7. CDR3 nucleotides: TGTGCCACCAGCAGAACTACAGGGGGCAACGCAGATACGCAGTATTTT. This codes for CATSRTTGGNADTQYF.

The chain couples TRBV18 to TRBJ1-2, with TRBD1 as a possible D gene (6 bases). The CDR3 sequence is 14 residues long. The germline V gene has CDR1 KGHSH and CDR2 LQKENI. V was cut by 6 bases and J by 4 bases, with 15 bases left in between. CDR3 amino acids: CASSMGAGGYGYTF. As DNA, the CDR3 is TGTGCCAGCTCCATGGGGGCAGGCGGCTATGGCTACACCTTC.